Listed below are T cell receptor beta chains from one sample, sequenced in a study of a mutant IDH1 vaccine in newly diagnosed glioma. Libraries were prepared by immunoSEQ multiplex PCR; TCRdb keeps only in-frame clonotypes and omits some of them. The sample shows around 82,000 clones, over 70% of them seen only once. The input for sequencing was PBMCs, taken from a glioma patient treated with radiotherapy, temozolomide or both. The receptors were sampled from a man aged 35 to 55 with glioma. Some clones in this sample may be carry-over from other donors' samples. Both conserved end residues are trimmed from each CDR3. The D gene is left open where the match is weak.

v_call d_call cdr3_aa
TRBV7-9 NA ASSLGSSYNEQF
TRBV7-9 NA ASSRLGKDSGSYNEQF
TRBV6-6 NA ASSGEIRTGNTIY
TRBV6-5 TRBD1 ASSHRGQPQH
TRBV20-1 NA SARTDAEAF
TRBV5-1 NA ASSSTGLNTEAF
TRBV5-8 NA ASSLEKHSGANVLT
TRBV2 NA ARGSRGSFTGELF
TRBV7-9 NA ASSLGVNYGYT
TRBV12-5 NA ASARRTTTNEKLF
TRBV4-1 TRBD1 ASSSDRVPLEQY
TRBV7-2 TRBD2 ASSLGGGRSYNEQF
TRBV5-6 NA ASTRGASREQY
TRBV13 NA ASSPPGQIYEQY
TRBV9 NA ASSVGEFSNQPQH
TRBV18 TRBD2 ASSPPGGSSYNEQF
TRBV5-1 NA ASSLGGGGSYNEQF
TRBV25-1 NA ASRGYGYT
TRBV29-1 NA SVEVQGSYEQY
TRBV7-9 NA ASSLDGGLVNEKLF
TRBV29-1 NA SVEEGGDEQY
TRBV5-4 NA ASSLLETQY
TRBV10-3 NA AISPPGVVSGNTIY
TRBV14 NA ASSQKQGQQY
TRBV6-1 NA ASSEWEGTAF
TRBV30 TRBD1 AWSLGDRGRGYT
TRBV2 NA ASSVGRGSTDTQY
TRBV7-2 TRBD1 ASSLVMRTGREKLF
TRBV18 TRBD1 ASSPSTGGSTDTQY
TRBV20-1 TRBD2 SAGRGEQF
TRBV7-2 NA ASSLSWSTAYNEQF